This TCR beta chain derives from a study of OX40 agonist ivuxolimab in advanced cancers. Broadly, across the study: Ivuxolimab was a fully human IgG2 agonistic monoclonal antibody targeting the costimulatory receptor OX40 (CD134). Prior anti-PD-1, anti-PD-L1 or anti-CTLA-4 therapy was permitted, and 40% of dose-escalation patients had received checkpoint inhibitors. The purpose of peripheral TCRbeta sequencing was to test whether ivuxolimab changed TCR sequence diversity and led to clonal T-cell expansion. The paper describes the monotherapy dose-escalation part (N ≈ 52 patients) of the phase I trial of ivuxolimab. Partial responses occurred in three dose-escalation patients: two with cutaneous melanoma and one with hepatocellular carcinoma. In the dose-escalation cohort, approximately 83% of patients were male, and the mean age was 60 years with a range of about 20 to 80. Intravenous ivuxolimab was administered to patients every 2 weeks at six dose levels: 0.01, 0.1, 0.3, 1.5, 3 and 10 mg/kg. Of the roughly 50 dose-escalation patients, hepatocellular carcinoma was present in about 19, melanoma in roughly 15, renal cell carcinoma in 9 and head and neck cancer in 9. Overall study results and their limits: Low levels of normalized T-cell clonal expansion were also seen in some nonresponding patients. In the 0.1-3.0 mg/kg groups, partial responders had among the lowest normalized peripheral clonal expansion, particularly in CD8+ T cells. Which antigens the clonally expanded peripheral T cells were specific for was not determined. Clonal expansion of both CD4+ and CD8+ blood T cells was observed from baseline to week 6 at doses 0.1 to 3.0 mg/kg. After ivuxolimab, more expanded clones were found on average in CD8+ T cells than in CD4+ T cells.

Genomic DNA was isolated from the sorted cells so that the TCRbeta CDR3 region could be sequenced. The immunoSEQ Assay was used to sequence the TCRbeta CDR3 regions. This immuneACCESS table, as held by TCRdb, lists in-frame sequences with V and J called but not all clones. Of the missing ones, under half trace to an unresolved V gene in checked studies; the others have no known cause. For this sample there are about 83,000 clones; roughly 90% appear just once. The top ten constitute 0.72% of the sample. The trial excluded patients who had a history of autoimmune disease or were on systemic immunosuppression. Peripheral blood for TCR sequencing was collected from all dose cohorts at baseline, on cycle 4 day 1, and on cycle 7 day 1. The samples were drawn from a first-in-human, open-label, multicenter phase I dose-escalation trial of ivuxolimab. Adults with locally advanced or metastatic melanoma, renal cell carcinoma, hepatocellular carcinoma or head and neck squamous cell carcinoma were enrolled in the trial. Before TCR sequencing, CD4+ T cells and CD8+ T cells were sorted from peripheral blood as separate populations.

This clone was recorded only once. Its cognate antigen has yet to be identified. Base qualities are not at hand, and no much larger clone is one base apart. The germline V gene encodes CDR1 SGHNT and CDR2 YYREEE (reference sequence). At the junction V is shortened by 0 bases and J by 0 bases, with 12 bases in between. Reading from cysteine to phenylalanine, the CDR3 counts 16 amino acids. Just CDR3 DNA is preserved here, 48 bases in frame from base 1. This chain is built from TRBV5-4 and TRBJ1-1; the D gene is unclear. The origin of this receptor is an adult with an advanced solid tumor such as melanoma, head and neck, liver or kidney cancer. The sample consisted of CD4+ or CD8+ T cells sorted from blood, taken in a trial of the OX40 agonist ivuxolimab. The bases read TGTGCCAGCAGCTTGGCTTCAATCACATTGAACACTGAAGCTTTCTTT. Its product reads: CASSLASITLNTEAFF.